One T cell receptor (beta chain) is described in this entry. This sample stems from a study of blood T cell repertoires in COVID-19. Study as a whole: The United States, Italy and Spain provided the acute and convalescent COVID-19 samples.

Germline CDR1 reads KGHSH; CDR2 reads LQKENI. The CDR3 totals 15 residues. V was cut by 3 bases and J by 5 bases, with 16 bases left in between. In the original workflow: Reference gene primers were amplified, and this amplification served to estimate nucleated cell counts. The data were produced by immunoSEQ multiplex PCR, yet TCRdb's version contains in-frame clones alone and is incomplete. V, J and clone size reflect that table, while D and trimming were determined from the DNA. The sample consists of 200,000 to 250,000 clones, around four fifths of them appearing once. This study enrolled people aged about 18 to 100 from approximately 24 US geographic areas. Each participant's cohort was designated according to participant-reported clinical history.

This receptor was obtained from a woman between 45 and 60 years old who had been exposed to COVID-19. The rearrangement uses TRBV18 and TRBJ1-1; TRBD1 might be the D (5 bases). Sequencing was done on a sample of PBMCs or T cells enriched from blood (not recorded which). The CDR3 nucleotides read TGTGCCAGCTCACCCTCCAGGGCGGGGGGGACTGAAGCTTTCTTT. It yields the protein CASSPSRAGGTEAFF.